The table lists the clone carrying this T cell receptor (beta chain) with a count of one. The antigen remains undetermined. This entry comes from a study of T cells in Graves' hyperthyroidism and ophthalmopathy. Study conclusions and caveats: A 13 V-J model separated ophthalmopathy from stable hyperthyroidism.

V lost 5 bases and J 0 bases, leaving 8 bases between the germline ends. The CDR3 spans 14 residues. CDR1 and CDR2 from the germline V gene are SQVTM and ANQGSEA. Template material for amplifying TCR beta CDR3 regions consisted of RNA transcripts. The study used the HTBI primer set for a first-round RT-PCR of the TCR CDR3. TCRdb re-analysed the multiplex PCR reads in MiXCR, keeping a single row per CDR3 protein. The data show about 270,000 distinct CDR3 sequences, approximately 20% seen once. Sample: blood. The source of this sequence is a man under 40 with Graves' ophthalmopathy. The chain combines TRBV29-1 with TRBJ2-6; D remains ambiguous. The CDR3 loop is CSVPEHSGANVLTF. The DNA of the CDR3 is TGCAGCGTTCCAGAACACTCTGGGGCCAACGTCCTGACTTTC.